The sequence of this TCR beta chain was determined in a study of shared clonotypes between healthy human individuals. Study information: Each donor had three CD4 naive, three CD4 memory, two CD8 naive and one CD8 memory plate.

This CDR3 has 17 residues. The germline V and J ends were trimmed by 3 bases and 0 bases, with 15 bases remaining between them. CDR1 is KGHSH and CDR2 is LQKENI in the germline V gene. Original processing notes: Junction-only sequences without quality scores came from ImmunoSEQ, so filtering differed. Here immunoSEQ multiplex PCR was the method, and the copy in TCRdb shows in-frame clones only, minus some. The V and J calls and clone size are taken from that table; D and trimming were inferred from the DNA. Here the sample spans about 530,000 clones, 95% to 97% being singletons. This sequence joins TRBV18 and TRBJ1-3; a possible D gene is TRBD1 (5 bases). This receptor was identified in a woman under 40 in good health. Sequencing was done on a sample of naive CD4+ T cells sorted from blood. Subset in this sample: CD45RA+ positively selected. CDR3 sequence (DNA): TGTGCCAGCTCACCGTTGGAGGGACTGATCTCTGGAAACACCATATATTTT. Its translation is CASSPLEGLISGNTIYF.